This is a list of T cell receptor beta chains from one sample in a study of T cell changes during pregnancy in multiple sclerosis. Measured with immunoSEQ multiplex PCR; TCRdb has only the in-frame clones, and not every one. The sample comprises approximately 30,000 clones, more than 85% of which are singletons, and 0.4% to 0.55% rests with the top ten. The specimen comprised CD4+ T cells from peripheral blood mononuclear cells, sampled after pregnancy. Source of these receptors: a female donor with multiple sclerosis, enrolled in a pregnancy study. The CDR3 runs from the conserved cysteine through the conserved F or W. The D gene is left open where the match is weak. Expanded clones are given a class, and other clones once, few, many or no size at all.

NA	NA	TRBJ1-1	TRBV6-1	TGTGCCAGCAGGGATTGGGACACTATAAACACTGAAGCTTTCTTT	CASRDWDTINTEAFF
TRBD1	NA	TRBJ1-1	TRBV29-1	TGCAGCGCGACCGGACAGGGAATAAACACTGAAGCTTTCTTT	CSATGQGINTEAFF
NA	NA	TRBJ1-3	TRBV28	TGTGCCAGCAGTTTACCCGGGGGGCGAGGAAACACCATATATTTT	CASSLPGGRGNTIYF
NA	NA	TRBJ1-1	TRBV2	TGTGCCAGCAGTGTCGGTCAGAACACTGAAGCTTTCTTT	CASSVGQNTEAFF
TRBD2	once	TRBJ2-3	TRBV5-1	TGCGCCAGCAGGACGCTACGGGGGGACACAGATACGCAGTATTTT	CASRTLRGDTDTQYF
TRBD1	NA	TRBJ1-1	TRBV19	TGTGCCAGTCCCCCTCCGACAGGGTATTTCACTGAAGCTTTCTTT	CASPPPTGYFTEAFF
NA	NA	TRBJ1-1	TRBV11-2	TGTGCCAGCAGCCGCGAAACCATGGGGGCAGAAGCTTTCTTT	CASSRETMGAEAFF
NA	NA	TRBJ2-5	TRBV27	TGTGCCAGCAGTTTCAGGGGATTGAGTGGGACCCAGTACTTC	CASSFRGLSGTQYF
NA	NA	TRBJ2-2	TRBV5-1	TGCGCCAGCAGCCCCCGCGGAGTAGCGGACACCGGGGAGCTGTTTTTT	CASSPRGVADTGELFF
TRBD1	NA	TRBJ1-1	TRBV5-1	TGCGCCAGCAGCAGAGGGGACAGACAGTTTAACACTGAAGCTTTCTTT	CASSRGDRQFNTEAFF
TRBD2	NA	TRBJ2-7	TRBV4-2	TGTGCCAGCAGCCAGGGACTAGCCCTAGGCGAGCAGTACTTC	CASSQGLALGEQYF
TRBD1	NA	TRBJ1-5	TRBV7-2	TGTGCCAGCAGCTTAGTTGGGACAGGGAATCAGCCCCAGCATTTT	CASSLVGTGNQPQHF
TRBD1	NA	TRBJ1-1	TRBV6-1	TGTGCCTGCAACAGGGGAGGGAACACTGAAGCTTTCTTT	CACNRGGNTEAFF
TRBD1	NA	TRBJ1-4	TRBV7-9	TGTGCCAGCAGCCCGGGACAGGGTAATGAAAAACTGTTTTTT	CASSPGQGNEKLFF
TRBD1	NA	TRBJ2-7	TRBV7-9	TGTGCCAGCCGGACAGGGACCTACGAGCAGTACTTC	CASRTGTYEQYF
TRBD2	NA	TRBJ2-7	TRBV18	TGTGCCAGCTCACTTCTGCCGACTAGCGGCTCCTACGAGCAGTACTTC	CASSLLPTSGSYEQYF
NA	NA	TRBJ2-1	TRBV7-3	TGTGCCAGCAGCCGGTCAGGGTTGGCCGTTGATGAGCAGTTCTTC	CASSRSGLAVDEQFF
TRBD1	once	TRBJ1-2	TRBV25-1	TGTGCCAGCAGTGACCTAGGGACAGGGGTCTCTTATGGCTACACCTTC	CASSDLGTGVSYGYTF
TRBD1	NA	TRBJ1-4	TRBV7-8	TGTGCCAGCAGCAACAACAGGGGGCCTACTAATGAAAAACTGTTTTTT	CASSNNRGPTNEKLFF
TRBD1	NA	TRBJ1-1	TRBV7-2	TGTGCCAGCAGCTCACAGGGGATGAACACTGAAGCTTTCTTT	CASSSQGMNTEAFF
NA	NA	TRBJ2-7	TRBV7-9	TGTGCCAGCAGCTTTGGGAGGGAGCAGTACTTC	CASSFGREQYF
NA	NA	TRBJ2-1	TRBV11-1	TGTGCCAGCAGCTCGCACATTTACAATGAGCAGTTCTTC	CASSSHIYNEQFF